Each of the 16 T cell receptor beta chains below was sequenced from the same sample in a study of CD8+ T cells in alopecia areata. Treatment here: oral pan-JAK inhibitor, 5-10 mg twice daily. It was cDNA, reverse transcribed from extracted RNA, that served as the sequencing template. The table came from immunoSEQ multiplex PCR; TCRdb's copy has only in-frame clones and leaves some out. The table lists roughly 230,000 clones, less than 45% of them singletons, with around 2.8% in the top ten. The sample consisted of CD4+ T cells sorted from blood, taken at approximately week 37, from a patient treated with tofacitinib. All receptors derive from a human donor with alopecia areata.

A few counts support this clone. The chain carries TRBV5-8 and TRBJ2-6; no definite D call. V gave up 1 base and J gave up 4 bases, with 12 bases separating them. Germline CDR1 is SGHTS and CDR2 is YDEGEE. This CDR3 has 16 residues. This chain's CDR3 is CASSLSTRRGANVLTF. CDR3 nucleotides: TGTGCCAGCAGCTTGTCCACTCGTAGGGGGGCCAACGTCCTGACTTTC.

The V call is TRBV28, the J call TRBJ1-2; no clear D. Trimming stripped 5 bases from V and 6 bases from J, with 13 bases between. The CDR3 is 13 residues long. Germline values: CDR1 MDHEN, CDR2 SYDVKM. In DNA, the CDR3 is TGTGCCAGCAGTCCTGACCCCGGGCATGGCTACACCTTC. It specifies CASSPDPGHGYTF.

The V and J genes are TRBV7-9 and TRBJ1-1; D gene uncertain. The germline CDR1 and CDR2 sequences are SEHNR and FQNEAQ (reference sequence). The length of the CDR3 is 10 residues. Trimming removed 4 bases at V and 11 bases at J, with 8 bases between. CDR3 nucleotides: TGTGCCAGCAGCTCCCTGGGGGCTTTCTTT. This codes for CASSSLGAFF.

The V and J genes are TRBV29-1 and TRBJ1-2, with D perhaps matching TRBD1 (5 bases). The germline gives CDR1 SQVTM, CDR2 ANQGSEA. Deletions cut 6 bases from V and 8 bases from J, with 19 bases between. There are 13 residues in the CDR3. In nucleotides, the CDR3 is TGCAGCGTGAAACGGGACCGCGAACAGGGCTACACCTTC. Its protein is CSVKRDREQGYTF.

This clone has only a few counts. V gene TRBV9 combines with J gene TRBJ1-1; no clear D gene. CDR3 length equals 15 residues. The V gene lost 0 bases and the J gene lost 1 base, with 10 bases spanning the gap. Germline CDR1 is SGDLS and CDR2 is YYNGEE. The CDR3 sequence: CASSVVDSGNTEAFF. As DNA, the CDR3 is TGTGCCAGCAGCGTAGTTGATTCAGGGAACACTGAAGCTTTCTTT.

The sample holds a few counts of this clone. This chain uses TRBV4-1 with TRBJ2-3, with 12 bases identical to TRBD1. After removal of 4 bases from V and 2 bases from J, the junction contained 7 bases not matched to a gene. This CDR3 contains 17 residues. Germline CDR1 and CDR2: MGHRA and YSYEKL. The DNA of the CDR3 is TGCGCCAGCAGCCGAAGTATGGGACAGGGGGCCACAGATACGCAGTATTTT. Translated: CASSRSMGQGATDTQYF.

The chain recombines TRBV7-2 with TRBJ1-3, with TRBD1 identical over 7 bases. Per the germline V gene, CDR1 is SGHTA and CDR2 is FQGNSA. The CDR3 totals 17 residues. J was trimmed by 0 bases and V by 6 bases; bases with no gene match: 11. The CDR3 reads CASSDRAQWGSGNTIYF. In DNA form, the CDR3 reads TGTGCCAGCAGTGACAGGGCCCAGTGGGGCTCTGGAAACACCATATATTTT.

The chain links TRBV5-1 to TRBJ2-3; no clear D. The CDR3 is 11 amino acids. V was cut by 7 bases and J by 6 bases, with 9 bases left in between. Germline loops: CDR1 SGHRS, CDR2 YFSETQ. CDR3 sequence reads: CASSDMDTQYF. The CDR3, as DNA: TGCGCCAGCTCGGATATGGATACGCAGTATTTT.

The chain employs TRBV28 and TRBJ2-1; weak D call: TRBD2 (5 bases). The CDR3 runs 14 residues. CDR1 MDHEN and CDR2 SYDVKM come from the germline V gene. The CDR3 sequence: CSISRGGGFGEQFF. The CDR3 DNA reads TGTTCCATCAGCCGCGGCGGAGGTTTTGGTGAGCAGTTCTTC.

CDR3 in amino acids: CAWSQTGGSGYTF. The CDR3, as DNA: TGTGCCTGGAGTCAGACAGGGGGCTCTGGCTACACCTTC. The J gene is TRBJ1-2, the V gene TRBV30; 10 bases agree with TRBD1. Germline CDR1 is GTSNPN and CDR2 is SVGIG (reference sequence). The V gene end was trimmed by 2 bases and the J gene end by 7 bases; junction bases not matched to a gene: 4. This CDR3 has 13 amino acids.

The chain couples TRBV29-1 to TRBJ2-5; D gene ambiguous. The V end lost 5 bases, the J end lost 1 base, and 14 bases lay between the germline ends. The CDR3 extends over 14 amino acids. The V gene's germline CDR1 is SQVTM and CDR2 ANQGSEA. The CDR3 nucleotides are TGCAGCGTTTCTTCTTGGACCGTCCAAGAGACCCAGTACTTC. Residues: CSVSSWTVQETQYF.

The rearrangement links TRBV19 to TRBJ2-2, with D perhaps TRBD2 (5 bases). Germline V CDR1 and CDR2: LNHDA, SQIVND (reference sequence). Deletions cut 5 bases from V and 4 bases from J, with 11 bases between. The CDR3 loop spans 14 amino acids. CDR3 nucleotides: TGTGCCAGTAGTGGACGACTAACCACCGGGGAGCTGTTTTTT. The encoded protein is CASSGRLTTGELFF.

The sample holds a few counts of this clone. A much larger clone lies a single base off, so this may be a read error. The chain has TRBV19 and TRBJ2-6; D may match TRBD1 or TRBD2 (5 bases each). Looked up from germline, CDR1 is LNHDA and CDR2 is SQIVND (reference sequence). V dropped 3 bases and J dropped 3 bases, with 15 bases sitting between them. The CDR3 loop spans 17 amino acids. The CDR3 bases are TGTGCCAGTAGTATTAGTCAGGGAGTAGGTGGGGCCAACGTCCTGACTTTC. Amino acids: CASSISQGVGGANVLTF.

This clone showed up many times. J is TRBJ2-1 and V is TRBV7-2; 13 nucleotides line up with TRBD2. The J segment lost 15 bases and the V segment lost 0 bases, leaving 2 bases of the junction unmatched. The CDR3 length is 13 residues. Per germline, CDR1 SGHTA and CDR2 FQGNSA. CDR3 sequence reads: CASSLATSGRVFF. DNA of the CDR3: TGTGCCAGCAGCTTAGCCACTAGCGGGAGGGTGTTCTTC. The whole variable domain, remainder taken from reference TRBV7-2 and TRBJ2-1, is GAGVSQSPSNKVTEKGKDVELRCDPISGHTALYWYRQSLGQGLEFLIYFQGNSAPDKSGLPSDRFSAERTGGSVSTLTIQRTQQEDSAVYLCASSLATSGRVFFGPGTRLTVL.

The CDR3: CASRLGSGSQETQYF. DNA for the CDR3: TGCGCCAGCAGGTTAGGGAGCGGATCCCAAGAGACCCAGTACTTC. The V and J genes are TRBV5-1 and TRBJ2-5; D may be TRBD2 (5 bases). CDR3 length equals 15 residues. CDR1 is SGHRS, CDR2 YFSETQ, per germline. Deletions cut 5 bases from V and 1 base from J, with 15 bases between.

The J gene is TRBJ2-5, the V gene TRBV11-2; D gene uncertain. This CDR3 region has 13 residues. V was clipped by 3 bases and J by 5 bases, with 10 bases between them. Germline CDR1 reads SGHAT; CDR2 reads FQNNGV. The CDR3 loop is CASSFRSWETQYF. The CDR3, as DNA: TGTGCCAGCAGCTTCAGGTCTTGGGAGACCCAGTACTTC.